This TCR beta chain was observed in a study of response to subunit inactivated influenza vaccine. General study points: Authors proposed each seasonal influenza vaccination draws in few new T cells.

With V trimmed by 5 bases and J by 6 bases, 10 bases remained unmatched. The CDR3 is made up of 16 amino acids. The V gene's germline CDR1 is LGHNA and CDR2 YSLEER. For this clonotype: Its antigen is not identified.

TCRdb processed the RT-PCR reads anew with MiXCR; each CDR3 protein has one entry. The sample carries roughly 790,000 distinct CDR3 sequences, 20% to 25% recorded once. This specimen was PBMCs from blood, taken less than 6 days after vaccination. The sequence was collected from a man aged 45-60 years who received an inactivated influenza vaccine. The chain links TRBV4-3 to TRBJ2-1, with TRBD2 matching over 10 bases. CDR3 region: CASSGRAGGPGNEQFF. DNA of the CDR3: TGCGCCAGCAGCGGCCGAGCGGGGGGGCCGGGCAATGAGCAGTTCTTC.